This T cell receptor (beta chain) emerged from a study of PD-1 blockade in classical Hodgkin lymphoma. Study observations and caveats: The authors excluded patients who started nivolumab under 1 year after ASCT.

As for this clone: Its antigen is as yet unknown.

The CDR3 runs 14 residues. From germline, CDR1 is SQVTM and CDR2 ANQGSEA. The V gene end was trimmed by 8 bases and the J gene end by 6 bases; junction bases not matched to a gene: 12. After autologous stem cell transplantation all patients relapsed, and prior brentuximab vedotin exposure differed between cohorts. Clones were sequenced by immunoSEQ multiplex PCR, and TCRdb holds only the in-frame ones, with some missing. The repertoire has 75,000 to 100,000 clones, 75% to 85% of them found once; the top ten carry approximately 15%. The chain recombines TRBV29-1 with TRBJ2-1; 8 bases line up with TRBD2. Source: peripheral blood mononuclear cells (PBMCs), taken before the second cycle of nivolumab. The sequence came from a human donor with classical Hodgkin lymphoma. The CDR3 coding sequence is TGCAGCACCCTGAGCGGGAGTCGGGCCAATGAGCAGTTCTTC. Amino acids: CSTLSGSRANEQFF.